This T cell receptor beta chain was retrieved from a study of beta chain features in type 1 diabetes. Expressed TCRB transcripts were sequenced, since all the RNA that had been isolated was reverse transcribed. The assay was immunoSEQ multiplex PCR, and TCRdb's table has in-frame clones only and misses some. The sample has under 95,000 clones, around 32% seen once; the top ten hold around 0.5%. Per donor, one heparinised blood draw averaged roughly 120 mL. Germline lookup yields CDR1 SGHNT and CDR2 YENEEA. CDR3 size: 15 residues. The J segment lost 6 bases and the V segment lost 5 bases, leaving 7 bases of the junction unmatched.

The chain has TRBV11-3 and TRBJ2-1; 10 positions agree with TRBD2. The TCR sequence derives from a woman in her late teens or twenties in good health. The sample was stem cell memory CD4+ T cells from blood. CDR3 in amino acids: CASSMSGRAANEQFF. The CDR3 DNA sequence: TGTGCCAGCAGCATGAGCGGGAGGGCCGCCAATGAGCAGTTCTTC.